These T cell receptor beta chains were read from a single sample in a study of PD-1 blockade in classical Hodgkin lymphoma. The data were produced by immunoSEQ multiplex PCR, yet TCRdb's version contains in-frame clones alone and is incomplete. The sample contains some 25,000 clones, approximately 82% of which appear only once. Specimen: peripheral blood mononuclear cells (PBMCs), collected before the second cycle of nivolumab. The receptors originated from a human donor with classical Hodgkin lymphoma. Both conserved end residues are part of each CDR3. Fields, in order: J gene, V gene, CDR3 protein.

J gene: TRBJ2-2
V gene: TRBV2
CDR3 protein: CASCNRGAGELFF

J gene: TRBJ2-1
V gene: TRBV27
CDR3 protein: CASSSLGGGQFF

J gene: TRBJ2-1
V gene: TRBV7-9
CDR3 protein: CASSSGQGIDEQFF

J gene: TRBJ1-2
V gene: TRBV5-1
CDR3 protein: CASSAVDGTGVYGYTF

J gene: TRBJ1-1
V gene: TRBV18
CDR3 protein: CASSPIGNTEAFF

J gene: TRBJ1-6
V gene: TRBV14
CDR3 protein: CASSPVWVSGNNSPLHF

J gene: TRBJ2-7
V gene: TRBV28
CDR3 protein: CASSLAQLTYEQYF

J gene: TRBJ2-3
V gene: TRBV4-1
CDR3 protein: CASSQRTSGGPLPTGRTDTQYF

J gene: TRBJ1-1
V gene: TRBV4-3
CDR3 protein: CASSQDDINTEAFF

J gene: TRBJ2-7
V gene: TRBV7-8
CDR3 protein: CASSLVLAENPHEQYF

J gene: TRBJ1-1
V gene: TRBV15
CDR3 protein: CATSTRQTGVEAFF

J gene: TRBJ2-3
V gene: TRBV7-2
CDR3 protein: CASTFGLAGGLGTDTQYF

J gene: TRBJ2-2
V gene: TRBV28
CDR3 protein: CASSAEFRDRGTRNTGELFF

J gene: TRBJ2-3
V gene: TRBV6-1
CDR3 protein: CASSEGDGPDTQYF

J gene: TRBJ1-2
V gene: TRBV28
CDR3 protein: CASSWRGTSSGYTF

J gene: TRBJ1-3
V gene: TRBV23-1
CDR3 protein: CASRLLQGNTIYF